These 22 T cell receptor beta chains were sequenced from one sample in a study of T cell responses to AZD1222 COVID-19 vaccine. The data were produced by immunoSEQ multiplex PCR, yet TCRdb's version contains in-frame clones alone and is incomplete. The data show around 31,000 clones, about 89% seen once. This specimen was peripheral blood, taken on day 0 of AZD1222 vaccination. The source of these receptors is an adult in good health.

The chain uses TRBV6-5 and TRBJ1-2; 11 bases match TRBD1. The germline V gene encodes CDR1 MNHEY and CDR2 SVGAGI. V was clipped by 5 bases and J by 5 bases; unmatched bases: 7. There are 15 residues in the CDR3. The chain's CDR3 is CASSPDRGRLYGYTF. The DNA of the CDR3 is TGTGCCAGCAGTCCGGACAGGGGGCGCTTATATGGCTACACCTTC.

The genes are TRBV14 and TRBJ1-2; D is perhaps TRBD1 (6 bases). This CDR3 has 14 amino acids. Deletions cut 1 base from V and 8 bases from J, with 14 bases between. Germline CDR1 SGHDN, CDR2 FVKESK. CDR3 loop: CASSQGGQGHGYTF. The CDR3 DNA reads TGTGCCAGCAGCCAAGGCGGCCAGGGGCACGGCTACACCTTC. Variable domain in full (rest from reference TRBV14 and TRBJ1-2): EAGVTQFPSHSVIEKGQTVTLRCDPISGHDNLYWYRRVMGKEIKFLLHFVKESKQDESGMPNNRFLAERTGGTYSTLKVQPAELEDSGVYFCASSQGGQGHGYTFGSGTRLTVV.

J is TRBJ2-1 and V is TRBV20-1, with TRBD1 identical over 10 bases. The CDR3 covers 14 residues. Germline V gives CDR1 DFQATT, CDR2 SNEGSKA (reference sequence). V lost 6 bases, J lost 9 bases, and 11 bases stayed unmatched. The CDR3 region has the DNA TGCAGTGCAAGTCCGGGACAGGGGTTCGCTGAGCAGTTCTTC. It encodes CSASPGQGFAEQFF.

The rearrangement joins TRBV9 to TRBJ1-2; TRBD1 might be the D (6 bases). Trimming removed 2 bases at V and 5 bases at J, with 19 bases between. CDR1 and CDR2 (germline): SGDLS, YYNGEE. The CDR3 totals 16 residues. This CDR3 reads CASSVTPGGQEYGYTF. In nucleotides, the CDR3 is TGTGCCAGCAGCGTTACCCCGGGGGGGCAGGAATATGGCTACACCTTC.

The CDR3 loop is CASSSDANRAFF. The CDR3, as DNA: TGTGCCAGCAGCTCCGACGCAAATAGGGCTTTCTTT. The gene calls are TRBV7-9 and TRBJ1-1, with no clear D. Trimming shortened V by 4 bases and J by 11 bases, and 14 bases separated the two germline ends. The germline CDR1 and CDR2 sequences are SEHNR and FQNEAQ (reference sequence). This CDR3 has 12 amino acids.

V usage is TRBV7-2 and J usage is TRBJ1-2; 7 bases fit TRBD1. Unmatched junction bases numbered 3, after V lost 1 base and J lost 4 bases. CDR3 length equals 14 residues. Germline values: CDR1 SGHTA, CDR2 FQGNSA. The CDR3 DNA follows: TGTGCCAGCAGCTTAGGGGACAGTTTCTATGGCTACACCTTC. Translated, it gives CASSLGDSFYGYTF.

In the case of this clone: Germline and junction disagree at one end, which may indicate a read error. The chain has TRBV27 and TRBJ1-5, with 10 bases lining up with TRBD1. This CDR3 is built from 15 residues. The germline V gene has CDR1 MNHEY and CDR2 SMNVEV (reference sequence). The CDR3 reads CASSLSGTGDQPQHF. In DNA, the CDR3 is TGTGCCAGCAGTCTATCCGGGACAGGGGATCAGCCCCAGCATTTT.

This clone was counted a single time. The genes are TRBV27 and TRBJ1-2; 8 bases are shared with TRBD1. The CDR3 covers 14 residues. In germline, CDR1 is MNHEY, CDR2 SMNVEV (reference sequence). V was pared by 4 bases and J by 8 bases, with 9 bases of the junction left unmatched. Here the CDR3 DNA reads TGTGCCAGCAGTTCCCGGACAGGGATTGGGGGCTACACCTTC. It is translated as CASSSRTGIGGYTF.

The chain carries TRBV14 and TRBJ1-6; D is undetermined. V dropped 1 base and J dropped 10 bases, with 8 bases sitting between them. Germline CDR1 reads SGHDN; CDR2 reads FVKESK. The CDR3 runs 13 residues. CDR3 loop: CASSQADKSPLHF. CDR3 coding DNA: TGTGCCAGCAGCCAAGCTGACAAATCACCCCTCCACTTT.

The CDR3 protein is CAISSDRDYGYTF. The DNA of the CDR3 is TGTGCCATCAGCTCTGACAGGGACTATGGCTACACCTTC. This rearrangement joins TRBV10-3 to TRBJ1-2; 7 bases match TRBD1. CDR3 length equals 13 residues. With V trimmed by 6 bases and J by 3 bases, 4 bases remained unmatched. CDR1 ENHRY and CDR2 SYGVKD come from the germline V gene.

The chain combines TRBV7-2 with TRBJ1-2, with D possibly being TRBD1 (6 bases). Germline CDR1 is SGHTA and CDR2 is FQGNSA. This CDR3 has 12 amino acids. The V and J ends lost 10 bases and 7 bases respectively, with 16 bases between them. CDR3 loop: CATAPGASGYTF. DNA of the CDR3: TGTGCCACCGCCCCGGGGGCGAGTGGCTACACCTTC.

The gene calls are TRBV27 and TRBJ1-1; 8 positions agree with TRBD1. Germline V gene data show CDR1 as MNHEY and CDR2 as SMNVEV (reference sequence). V lost 3 bases and J lost 6; bases outside the gene matches: 12. The CDR3 is 16 residues long. DNA of the CDR3: TGTGCCAGCAGTTTCCGCCGCGGACAGGGTTGGTCTGAAGCTTTCTTT. Translation: CASSFRRGQGWSEAFF.

V is TRBV21-1 and J is TRBJ1-6; the table's D call, TRBD1, was not checked against the DNA. TRBV21-1 is tagged as a pseudogene. The CDR3 length is 16 residues. CDR3 DNA: TGTGCCAGCAGCAAAGAGGGAACGGACAGAAATTCACCCCTCCACTTT. Translation gives CASSKEGTDRNSPLHF.

This clone was detected only once. V gene TRBV27 combines with J gene TRBJ2-7; possible D gene TRBD2, 6 bases. The germline V and J ends were trimmed by 2 bases and 5 bases, with 13 bases remaining between them. CDR1 and CDR2 (germline): MNHEY, SMNVEV (reference sequence). There are 14 residues in the CDR3. In DNA, the CDR3 is TGTGCCAGCAGTTTACAGGGACTGGATAACGAGCAGTACTTC. It translates to CASSLQGLDNEQYF.

A single count supports this clone. This rearrangement joins TRBV14 to TRBJ1-4, with no clear D. The V gene's germline CDR1 is SGHDN and CDR2 FVKESK. Trimming left V 1 base short and J 7 bases short, with 1 base between. The CDR3 loop spans 11 amino acids. The DNA of the CDR3 is TGTGCCAGCAGCCAAGCTGAAAAACTGTTTTTT. The encoded protein is CASSQAEKLFF.

In its sample, this clone was seen once. V and J are TRBV5-1 and TRBJ2-5, with TRBD1 identical over 7 bases. The germline V gene has CDR1 SGHRS and CDR2 YFSETQ. The trim removed 0 bases at V and 3 bases at J, leaving 8 bases unmatched. The CDR3 is 16 amino acids. The CDR3 spells CASSLVGRGMEETQYF. In nucleotides, the CDR3 is TGCGCCAGCAGCTTGGTAGGCAGGGGGATGGAAGAGACCCAGTACTTC.

V and J are TRBV11-2 and TRBJ2-5; D not certain. V was shortened by 5 bases and J by 1 base, with 8 bases between the two germline ends. CDR1 SGHAT and CDR2 FQNNGV come from the germline V gene. The CDR3 runs 13 residues. Here the CDR3 DNA reads TGTGCCAGCAGCCCTACGGTCCAAGAGACCCAGTACTTC. This codes for CASSPTVQETQYF.

This chain joins TRBV7-2 and TRBJ1-5; the D gene is possibly TRBD1 (6 bases). Trimming took 1 base from V and 1 from J, leaving 8 bases between them. The CDR3 totals 15 residues. Germline CDR1 is SGHTA and CDR2 is FQGNSA. CDR3 protein: CASSLDGGSNQPQHF. In DNA, the CDR3 is TGTGCCAGCAGCTTAGACGGGGGCAGCAATCAGCCCCAGCATTTT. Using reference TRBV7-2 and TRBJ1-5 for the parts outside the CDR3, the full variable domain is GAGVSQSPSNKVTEKGKDVELRCDPISGHTALYWYRQSLGQGLEFLIYFQGNSAPDKSGLPSDRFSAERTGGSVSTLTIQRTQQEDSAVYLCASSLDGGSNQPQHFGDGTRLSIL.

The chain links TRBV12-3 or TRBV12-4 to TRBJ1-6, with D unclear. V lost 3 bases to trimming and J lost 7 bases, with 7 bases between them. The CDR3 sequence is 13 residues long. CDR3: CASSFERNSPLHF. As DNA, the CDR3 is TGTGCCAGCAGTTTCGAAAGGAATTCACCCCTCCACTTT.

The chain has TRBV11-2 and TRBJ2-7; 10 nucleotides match TRBD1. This CDR3 contains 16 residues. The junction had 10 bases not matched to a gene; V was cut back by 7 bases and J by 1 base. Germline V gene lookup returns CDR1 SGHAT and CDR2 FQNNGV. The CDR3 spells CASTPWRGQGSYEQYF. The CDR3 DNA is TGTGCCAGCACCCCGTGGCGGGGACAGGGGTCCTACGAGCAGTACTTC.

The chain links TRBV9 to TRBJ2-2; D gene ambiguous. The germline CDR1 and CDR2 sequences are SGDLS and YYNGEE. The CDR3 loop spans 15 amino acids. V was shortened by 4 bases and J by 0 bases, with 10 bases between the two germline ends. This CDR3 is CASSLWTANTGELFF. DNA for the CDR3: TGTGCCAGCAGCCTATGGACGGCGAACACCGGGGAGCTGTTTTTT.

The chain recombines TRBV7-8 with TRBJ1-5, with D uncertain. Trimming took off 1 base at V and 0 bases at J, with 7 bases between the two ends. Germline CDR1 and CDR2: SGHVS and FQNEAQ. The CDR3 runs 15 residues. CDR3 sequence: CASSLGGHSNQPQHF. The DNA of the CDR3 is TGTGCCAGCAGCTTAGGCGGGCATAGCAATCAGCCCCAGCATTTT.